This TCR beta chain is drawn from a study of blood T cells in healthy people across ages. Points from the study as a whole: Estimates drawn from one million T cells were deemed to understate diversity.

A second about 6 to 12 cycle PCR used barcoded and J-beta primers. TCRdb recomputed calls from the 5' RACE reads with MiXCR, one row per CDR3 protein. Altogether over 600,000 distinct CDR3 sequences are present, around 50% being singletons, with the ten largest covering over 15%. This CDR3 is 14 amino acids long. Trimming left V 5 bases short and J 2 bases short, with 12 bases between. CDR1 SGHTA and CDR2 FQGNSA come from the germline V gene. This clonotype was counted a few times. Antigen unknown. Sequencing was performed on blood. This TCR came from a man older than 75 in good health. The chain combines TRBV7-2 with TRBJ2-5; D possibly corresponds to TRBD1 (6 bases). The CDR3 DNA reads as TGTGCCAGCAGCCTCATGACAGGACAAGAGACCCAGTACTTC. This sequence encodes CASSLMTGQETQYF.